The clone carrying this T cell receptor beta chain was seen just once. Measured with immunoSEQ multiplex PCR; TCRdb has only the in-frame clones, and not every one. This table has roughly 6,000 clones, 70% to 80% appearing once. The J segment lost 4 bases and the V segment lost 4 bases, leaving 5 bases of the junction unmatched. This CDR3 is 14 amino acids long. CDR1 is SGHTA, CDR2 FQGNSA, per germline. The record originates from a study of T cell repertoires in urothelial bladder cancer. The origin of this receptor is a human donor with urothelial carcinoma. Sequenced sample: tumor-infiltrating cells from bladder cancer. The chain combines TRBV7-2 with TRBJ2-5; 8 nucleotides line up with TRBD1. The CDR3: CASSWGQVGETQYF. As DNA, the CDR3 is TGTGCCAGCAGCTGGGGACAGGTCGGAGAGACCCAGTACTTC.